This T cell receptor beta chain was identified in a study of OX40 agonist ivuxolimab in advanced cancers. Study-wide background: An agonistic anti-OX40 (CD134) antibody, ivuxolimab, was used to treat the patients.

The method was immunoSEQ multiplex PCR; TCRdb's version includes in-frame clones alone and lacks a portion of them. The sample carries 98,000 or so clones, roughly 89% recorded once. The CDR3 covers 13 residues. V dropped 3 bases and J dropped 1 base, with 9 bases sitting between them. From germline, CDR1 is GTSNPN and CDR2 SVGIG (reference sequence). The source is an adult with an advanced solid tumor such as melanoma, head and neck, liver or kidney cancer. The chain has TRBV30 and TRBJ2-5; weak D call: TRBD1 (5 bases). The input for sequencing was CD4+ or CD8+ T cells sorted from blood, taken in a trial of the OX40 agonist ivuxolimab. CDR3: CAWSQDIQETQYF. The CDR3 DNA is TGTGCCTGGAGCCAGGACATCCAAGAGACCCAGTACTTC.